This T cell receptor (beta chain) originates from a study of blood T cell repertoires in COVID-19. Whole-study context: Both acute and convalescent COVID-19 samples were obtained from the United States, Italy and Spain. Sources were T cells, B-cell-depleted T cells, or PBMCs; the material itself was cDNA or gDNA.

The protocol was immunoSEQ multiplex PCR, while the TCRdb copy is restricted to in-frame clones and leaves out a portion. The sample records around 340,000 clones, roughly 90% being singletons. Trimming removed 0 bases at V and 8 bases at J, with 6 bases between. The germline gives CDR1 LGHDT, CDR2 YNNKEL (reference sequence). This CDR3 has 12 amino acids. The specimen sequenced was peripheral blood. This TCR was recovered from a woman in her fifties or sixties with COVID-19, enrolled during active disease. The chain employs TRBV3-1 (or the pseudogene TRBV3-2) and TRBJ2-3; unclear D gene. The CDR3 DNA reads as TGTGCCAGCAGCCAAGACCAGTCTACGCAGTATTTT. Its protein product is CASSQDQSTQYF.